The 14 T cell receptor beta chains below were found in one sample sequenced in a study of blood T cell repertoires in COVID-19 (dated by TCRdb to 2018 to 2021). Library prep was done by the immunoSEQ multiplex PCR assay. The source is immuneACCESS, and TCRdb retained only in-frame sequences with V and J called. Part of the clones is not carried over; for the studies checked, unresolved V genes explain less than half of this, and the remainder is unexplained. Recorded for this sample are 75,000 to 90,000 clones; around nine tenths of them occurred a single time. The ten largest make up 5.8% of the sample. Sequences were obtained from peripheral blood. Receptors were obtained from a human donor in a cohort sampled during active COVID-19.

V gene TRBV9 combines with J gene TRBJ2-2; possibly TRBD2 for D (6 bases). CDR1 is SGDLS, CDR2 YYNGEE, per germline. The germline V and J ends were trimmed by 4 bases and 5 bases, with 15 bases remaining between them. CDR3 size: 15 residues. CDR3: CASSPGLRGTGELFF. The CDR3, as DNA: TGTGCCAGCAGCCCGGGACTCAGAGGGACCGGGGAGCTGTTTTTT.

DNA for the CDR3: TGTGCCAGCAGCCTGAGTACCTACGAGCAGTACTTC. Translation gives CASSLSTYEQYF. The chain combines TRBV7-9 with TRBJ2-7; D is undetermined. Deletions cut 5 bases from V and 2 bases from J, with 7 bases between. This CDR3 spans 12 amino acids. Per germline, CDR1 SEHNR and CDR2 FQNEAQ (reference sequence).

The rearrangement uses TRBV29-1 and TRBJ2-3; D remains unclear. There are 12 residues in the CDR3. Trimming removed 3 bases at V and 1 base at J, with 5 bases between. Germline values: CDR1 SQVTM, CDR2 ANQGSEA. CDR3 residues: CSVDRGTDTQYF. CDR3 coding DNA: TGCAGCGTTGACCGGGGCACAGATACGCAGTATTTT.

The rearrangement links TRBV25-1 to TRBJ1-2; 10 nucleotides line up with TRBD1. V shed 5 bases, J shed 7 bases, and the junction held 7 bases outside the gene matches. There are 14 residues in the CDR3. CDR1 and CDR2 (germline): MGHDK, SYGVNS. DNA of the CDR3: TGTGCCAGCAGTCTTGGGACAGGGGTCGGTGGCTACACCTTC. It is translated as CASSLGTGVGGYTF.

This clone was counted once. The CDR3: CASSIDGQGFYEQYF. The CDR3 DNA reads as TGTGCCAGTAGTATAGACGGACAGGGTTTCTACGAGCAGTACTTC. The rearrangement joins TRBV19 to TRBJ2-7, with TRBD1 identical over 8 bases. The CDR3 covers 15 residues. V lost 0 bases to trimming and J lost 3 bases; unmatched junction nucleotides: 4. The V gene's germline CDR1 is LNHDA and CDR2 SQIVND (reference sequence).

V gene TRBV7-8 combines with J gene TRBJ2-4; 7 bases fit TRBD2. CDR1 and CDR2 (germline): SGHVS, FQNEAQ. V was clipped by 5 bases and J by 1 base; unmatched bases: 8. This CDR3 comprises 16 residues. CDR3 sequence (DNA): TGTGCCAGCAGCGCTATCGGGGGGTCGGCCAAAAACATTCAGTACTTC. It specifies CASSAIGGSAKNIQYF.

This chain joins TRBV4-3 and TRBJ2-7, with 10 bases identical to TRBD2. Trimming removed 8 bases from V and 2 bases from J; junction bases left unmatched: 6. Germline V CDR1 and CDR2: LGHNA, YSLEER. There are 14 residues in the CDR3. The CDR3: CASVERGGPYEQYF. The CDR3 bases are TGCGCCAGCGTCGAGCGGGGGGGCCCCTACGAGCAGTACTTC.

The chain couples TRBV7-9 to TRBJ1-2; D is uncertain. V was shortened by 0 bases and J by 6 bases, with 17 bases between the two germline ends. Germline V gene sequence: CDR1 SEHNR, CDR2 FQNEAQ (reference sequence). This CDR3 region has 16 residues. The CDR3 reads CASSLARRLTSDGYTF. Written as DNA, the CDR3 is TGTGCCAGCAGCTTAGCCCGACGTTTGACATCCGATGGCTACACCTTC.

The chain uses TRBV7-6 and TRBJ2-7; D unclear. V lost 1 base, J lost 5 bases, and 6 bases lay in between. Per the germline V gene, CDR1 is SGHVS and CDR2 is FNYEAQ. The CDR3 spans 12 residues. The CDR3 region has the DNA TGTGCCAGCAGCTTAGGTGAGGACGAGCAGTACTTC. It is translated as CASSLGEDEQYF.

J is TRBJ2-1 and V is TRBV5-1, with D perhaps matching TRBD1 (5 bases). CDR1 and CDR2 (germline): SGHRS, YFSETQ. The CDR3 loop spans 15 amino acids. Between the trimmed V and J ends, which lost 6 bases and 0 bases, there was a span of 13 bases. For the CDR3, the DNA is TGCGCCAGCACGTGGTCCGACAGCTCCTACAATGAGCAGTTCTTC. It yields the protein CASTWSDSSYNEQFF. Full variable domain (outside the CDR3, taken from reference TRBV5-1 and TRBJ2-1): KAGVTQTPRYLIKTRGQQVTLSCSPISGHRSVSWYQQTPGQGLQFLFEYFSETQRNKGNFPGRFSGRQFSNSRSEMNVSTLELGDSALYLCASTWSDSSYNEQFFGPGTRLTVL.

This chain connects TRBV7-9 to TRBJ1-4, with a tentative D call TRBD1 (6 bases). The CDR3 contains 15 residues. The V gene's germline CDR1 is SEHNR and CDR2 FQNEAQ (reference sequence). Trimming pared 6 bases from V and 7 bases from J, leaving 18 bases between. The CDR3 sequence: CASSRSTGGSEKLFF. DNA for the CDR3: TGTGCCAGCAGTCGCAGTACTGGGGGCAGTGAAAAACTGTTTTTT. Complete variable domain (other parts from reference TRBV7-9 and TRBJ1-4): DTGVSQNPRHKITKRGQNVTFRCDPISEHNRLYWYRQTLGQGPEFLTYFQNEAQLEKSRLLSDRFSAERPKGSFSTLEIQRTEQGDSAMYLCASSRSTGGSEKLFFGSGTQLSVL.

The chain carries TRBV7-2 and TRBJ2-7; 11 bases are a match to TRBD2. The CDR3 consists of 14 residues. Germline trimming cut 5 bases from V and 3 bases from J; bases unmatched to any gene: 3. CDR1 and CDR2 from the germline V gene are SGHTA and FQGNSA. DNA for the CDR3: TGTGCCAGCAGCCTGGGACTAGCGGACTACGAGCAGTACTTC. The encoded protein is CASSLGLADYEQYF. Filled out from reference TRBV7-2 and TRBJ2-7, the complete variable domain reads GAGVSQSPSNKVTEKGKDVELRCDPISGHTALYWYRQSLGQGLEFLIYFQGNSAPDKSGLPSDRFSAERTGGSVSTLTIQRTQQEDSAVYLCASSLGLADYEQYFGPGTRLTVT.

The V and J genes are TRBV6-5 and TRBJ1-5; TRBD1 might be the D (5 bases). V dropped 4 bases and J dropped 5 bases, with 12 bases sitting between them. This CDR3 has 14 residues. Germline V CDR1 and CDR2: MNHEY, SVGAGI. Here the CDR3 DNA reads TGTGCCAGCAGTTCCCCAGGGCTGGATCAGCCCCAGCATTTT. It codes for CASSSPGLDQPQHF.

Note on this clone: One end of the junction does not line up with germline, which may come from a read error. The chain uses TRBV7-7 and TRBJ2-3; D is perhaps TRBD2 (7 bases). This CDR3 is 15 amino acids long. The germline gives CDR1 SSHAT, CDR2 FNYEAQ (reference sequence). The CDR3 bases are TGTGCTAGCAGCTTGGGGGGGCAGAGCACAGATACGCAGTATTTT. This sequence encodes CASSLGGQSTDTQYF.